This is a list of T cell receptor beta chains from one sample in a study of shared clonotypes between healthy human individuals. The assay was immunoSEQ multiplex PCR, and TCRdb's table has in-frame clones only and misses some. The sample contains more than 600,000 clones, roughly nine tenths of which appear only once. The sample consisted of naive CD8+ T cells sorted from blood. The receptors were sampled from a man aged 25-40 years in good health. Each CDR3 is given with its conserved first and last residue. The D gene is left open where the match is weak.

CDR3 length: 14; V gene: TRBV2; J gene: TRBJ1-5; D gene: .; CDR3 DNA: TGTGCCAGCAGTGGGCGGTCCCGCAATCAGCCCCAGCATTTT; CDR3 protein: CASSGRSRNQPQHF
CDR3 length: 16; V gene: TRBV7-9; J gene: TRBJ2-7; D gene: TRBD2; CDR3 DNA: TGTGCCAGCAGCTTATCTACGGGGCGGGAGGGTCTCGAGCAGTACTTC; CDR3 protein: CASSLSTGREGLEQYF
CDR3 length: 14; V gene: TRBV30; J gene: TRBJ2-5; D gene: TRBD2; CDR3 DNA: TGTGCCTGGAGTGAATTAGCGGGAGTAGAGACCCAGTACTTC; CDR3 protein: CAWSELAGVETQYF
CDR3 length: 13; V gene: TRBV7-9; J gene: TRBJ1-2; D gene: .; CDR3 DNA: TGTGCCAGCAGTCTTTTCCCCGCCTATGGCTACACCTTC; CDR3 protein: CASSLFPAYGYTF
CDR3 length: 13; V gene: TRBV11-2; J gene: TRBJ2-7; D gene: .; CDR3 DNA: TGTGCCAGCAGTCCCAGGCCGCTCCGAGAGCAGTACTTC; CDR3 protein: CASSPRPLREQYF
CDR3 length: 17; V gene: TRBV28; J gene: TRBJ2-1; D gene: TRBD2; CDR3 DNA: TGTGCCAGCAGTTCCGTATCCGGACTAGCAAACTACAATGAGCAGTTCTTC; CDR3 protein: CASSSVSGLANYNEQFF
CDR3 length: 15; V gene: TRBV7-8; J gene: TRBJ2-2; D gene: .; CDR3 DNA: TGTGCCAGCAGCTTAGCTGACCTGGGCACCGGGGAGCTGTTTTTT; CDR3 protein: CASSLADLGTGELFF
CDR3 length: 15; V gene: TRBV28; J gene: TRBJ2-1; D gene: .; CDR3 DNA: TGTGCCAGCAGTGTGACCGGATCGGCCTACAATGAGCAGTTCTTC; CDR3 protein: CASSVTGSAYNEQFF
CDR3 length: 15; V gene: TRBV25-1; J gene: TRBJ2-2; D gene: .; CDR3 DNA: TGTGCCAGCAGTGTTTTTACAGGGAACACCGGGGAGCTGTTTTTT; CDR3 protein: CASSVFTGNTGELFF
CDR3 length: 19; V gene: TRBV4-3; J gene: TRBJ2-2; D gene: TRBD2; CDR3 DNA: TGCGCCAGCAGCCAAGATTTTATCGCTAGCGGGACGTACACCGGGGAGCTGTTTTTT; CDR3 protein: CASSQDFIASGTYTGELFF
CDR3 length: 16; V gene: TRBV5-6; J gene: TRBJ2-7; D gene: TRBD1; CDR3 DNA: TGTGCCAGCAGCTTGTTGGTGACAGGGAGCTCCTACGAGCAGTACTTC; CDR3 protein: CASSLLVTGSSYEQYF
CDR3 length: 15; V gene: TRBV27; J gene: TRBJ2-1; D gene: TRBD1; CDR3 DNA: TGTGCCAGCAGGACTCCGGGACAGCCCTACAATGAGCAGTTCTTC; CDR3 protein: CASRTPGQPYNEQFF
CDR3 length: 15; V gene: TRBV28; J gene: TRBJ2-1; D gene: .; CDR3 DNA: TGTGCCAGCAACTTACTGGGACACTTAAACAATGAGCAGTTCTTC; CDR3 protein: CASNLLGHLNNEQFF
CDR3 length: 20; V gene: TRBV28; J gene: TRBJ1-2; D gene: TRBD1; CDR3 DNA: TGTGCCAGCAGTAATACCCGACTCGGACAGGGGGCGGAACCTAACTATGGCTACACCTTC; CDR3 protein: CASSNTRLGQGAEPNYGYTF